This TCR beta chain was identified in a study of CD8+CD57+ T cells in acquired aplastic anemia. Background on the study: Mean DNA quantity obtained from sorted CD4+ and CD8+ cells was around 2.9 ug.

TCR beta VDJ combinations and CDR3 sequences were profiled from genomic DNA. Using its own MiXCR run on the reads, TCRdb lists one record per CDR3 protein. Of about 270,000 distinct CDR3 sequences detected, 82% appear once; the ten largest clones hold around 40%. The CDR3 has 15 amino acids. CDR1 SGHDT and CDR2 YYEEEE come from the germline V gene. Deletions cut 0 bases from V and 2 bases from J, with 11 bases between. Patients chosen for sequencing had CD8+CD57+ cells that had expanded, as shown by flow cytometry. The sample taken for sequencing was sorted CD4+, CD8+, or CD8+CD57+ T cells (not recorded which) from PBMCs. This receptor was identified in a human donor with aplastic anemia. This chain links TRBV5-6 with TRBJ1-2; a possible D gene is TRBD1 (5 bases). This chain's CDR3 is CASSLGAGGNYGYTF. The CDR3 nucleotides are TGTGCCAGCAGCTTGGGGGCGGGGGGAAACTATGGCTACACCTTC.